The entry below describes one T cell receptor beta chain. Per the authors' pipeline: Amplification of reference gene primers provided the estimated nucleated cell counts. Some clones are missing from TCRdb's copy, which holds only in-frame ones; the method was immunoSEQ multiplex PCR. V and J calls and clone size are those listed in that table; D and trimming were worked out from the DNA. The repertoire holds tens of thousands of clones, 90% seen once, with 4.8% in the top ten. Germline-derived CDR1 and CDR2 are SQVTM and ANQGSEA. CDR3 length equals 14 residues. The junction had 6 bases not matched to a gene; V was cut back by 6 bases and J by 1 base. The data were taken from a study of blood T cell repertoires in COVID-19.

The J gene is TRBJ2-5, the V gene TRBV29-1, with TRBD2 matching 9 bases. This receptor was obtained from a human donor in a cohort sampled during active COVID-19. The specimen was peripheral blood. The CDR3 nucleotides are TGCAGCGTGAAGACTAGCGGTCTCCAAGAGACCCAGTACTTC. It translates to CSVKTSGLQETQYF.